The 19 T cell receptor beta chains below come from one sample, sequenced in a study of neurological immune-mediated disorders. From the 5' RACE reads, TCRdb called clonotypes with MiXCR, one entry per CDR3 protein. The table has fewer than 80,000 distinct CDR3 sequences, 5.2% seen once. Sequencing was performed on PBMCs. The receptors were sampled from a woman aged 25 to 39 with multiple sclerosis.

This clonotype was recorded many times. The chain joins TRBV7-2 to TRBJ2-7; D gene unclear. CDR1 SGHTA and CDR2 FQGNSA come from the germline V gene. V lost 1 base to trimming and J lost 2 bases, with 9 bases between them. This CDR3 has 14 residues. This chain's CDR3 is CASSLEAGAYEQYF. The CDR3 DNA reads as TGTGCCAGCAGCTTAGAGGCCGGAGCCTACGAGCAGTACTTC.

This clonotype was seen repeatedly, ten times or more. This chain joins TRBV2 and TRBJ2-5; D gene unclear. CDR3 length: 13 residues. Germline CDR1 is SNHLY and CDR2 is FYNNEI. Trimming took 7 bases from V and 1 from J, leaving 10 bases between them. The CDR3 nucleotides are TGTGCCAGCAAACCACTCGTCCAAGAGACCCAGTACTTC. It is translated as CASKPLVQETQYF.

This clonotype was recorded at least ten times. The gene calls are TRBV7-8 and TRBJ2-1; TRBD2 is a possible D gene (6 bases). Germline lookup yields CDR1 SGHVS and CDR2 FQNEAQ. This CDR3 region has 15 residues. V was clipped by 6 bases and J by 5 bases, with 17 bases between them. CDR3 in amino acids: CASSPQAGIHNEQFF. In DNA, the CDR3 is TGTGCCAGCAGTCCCCAGGCGGGGATACACAATGAGCAGTTCTTC.

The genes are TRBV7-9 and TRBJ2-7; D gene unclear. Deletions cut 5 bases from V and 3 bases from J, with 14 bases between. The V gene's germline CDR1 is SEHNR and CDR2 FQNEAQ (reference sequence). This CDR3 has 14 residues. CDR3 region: CASSPLRKDYEQYF. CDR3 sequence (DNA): TGTGCCAGCAGCCCACTACGAAAGGACTACGAGCAGTACTTC.

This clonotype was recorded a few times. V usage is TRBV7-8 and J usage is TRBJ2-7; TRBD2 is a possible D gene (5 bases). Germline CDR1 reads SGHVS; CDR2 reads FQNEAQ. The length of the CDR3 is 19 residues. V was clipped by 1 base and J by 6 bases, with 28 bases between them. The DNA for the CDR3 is TGTGCCAGCAGCTTAGACTCGATGAGCTATGGGCGGCGGGCGGTCGAGCAGTACTTC. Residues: CASSLDSMSYGRRAVEQYF. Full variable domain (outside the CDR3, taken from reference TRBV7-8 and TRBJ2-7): GAGVSQSPRYKVAKRGQDVALRCDPISGHVSLFWYQQALGQGPEFLTYFQNEAQLDKSGLPSDRFFAERPEGSVSTLKIQRTQQEDSAVYLCASSLDSMSYGRRAVEQYFGPGTRLTVT.

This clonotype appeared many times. The CDR3 sequence is CATGDRDQPQHF. CDR3 sequence (DNA): TGTGCCACCGGGGACAGGGATCAGCCCCAGCATTTT. The chain links TRBV10-3 to TRBJ1-5, with 9 bases that match TRBD1. The germline gives CDR1 ENHRY, CDR2 SYGVKD. V shed 10 bases, J shed 5 bases, and the junction held 3 bases outside the gene matches. The CDR3 loop spans 12 amino acids.

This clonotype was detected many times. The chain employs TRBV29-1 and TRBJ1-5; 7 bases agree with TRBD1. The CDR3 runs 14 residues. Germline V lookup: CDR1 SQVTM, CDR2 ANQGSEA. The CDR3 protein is CAAQGQSSNQPQHF. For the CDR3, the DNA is TGCGCCGCACAGGGGCAATCAAGCAATCAGCCCCAGCATTTT.

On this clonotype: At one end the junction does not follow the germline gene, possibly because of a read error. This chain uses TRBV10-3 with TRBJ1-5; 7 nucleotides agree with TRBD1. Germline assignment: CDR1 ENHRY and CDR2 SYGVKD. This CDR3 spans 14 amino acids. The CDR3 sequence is CAISRDSPNQPQNF. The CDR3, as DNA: TGTGCCATCAGTAGGGACAGTCCAAATCAGCCCCAGAATTTT.

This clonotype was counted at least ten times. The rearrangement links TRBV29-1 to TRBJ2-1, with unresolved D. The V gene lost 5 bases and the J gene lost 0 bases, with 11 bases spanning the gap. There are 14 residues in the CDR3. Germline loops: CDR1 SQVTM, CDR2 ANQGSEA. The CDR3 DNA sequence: TGCAGCGTTTTAGGAATCGGCTCCTACAATGAGCAGTTCTTC. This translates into CSVLGIGSYNEQFF.

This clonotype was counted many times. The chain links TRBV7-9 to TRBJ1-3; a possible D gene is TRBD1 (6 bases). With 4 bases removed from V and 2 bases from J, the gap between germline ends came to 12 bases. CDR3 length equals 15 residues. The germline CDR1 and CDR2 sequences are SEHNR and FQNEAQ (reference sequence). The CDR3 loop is CASSSHRDTGNTIYF. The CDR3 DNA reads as TGTGCCAGCAGCTCCCACAGGGACACTGGAAACACCATATATTTT.

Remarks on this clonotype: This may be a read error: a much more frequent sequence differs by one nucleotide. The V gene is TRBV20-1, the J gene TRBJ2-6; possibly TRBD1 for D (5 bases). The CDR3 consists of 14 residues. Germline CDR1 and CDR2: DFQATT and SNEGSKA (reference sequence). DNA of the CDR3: TGCAGTGCTAGCGATTTCTCTGGGGCCAAAGTCCTGACTTTC. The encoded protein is CSASDFSGAKVLTF.

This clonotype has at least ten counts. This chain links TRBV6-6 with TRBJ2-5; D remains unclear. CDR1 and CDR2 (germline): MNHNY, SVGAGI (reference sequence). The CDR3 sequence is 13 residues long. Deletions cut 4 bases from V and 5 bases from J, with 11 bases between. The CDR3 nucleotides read TGTGCCAGCAGTTTACTTCCACGGGAGACCCAGTACTTC. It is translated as CASSLLPRETQYF.

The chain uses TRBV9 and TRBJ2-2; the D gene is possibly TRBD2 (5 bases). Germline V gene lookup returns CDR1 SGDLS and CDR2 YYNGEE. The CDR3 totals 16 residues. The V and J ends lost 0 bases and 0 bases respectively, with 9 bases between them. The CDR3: CASSVGSSTNTGELFF. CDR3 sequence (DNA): TGTGCCAGCAGCGTAGGTTCTAGCACGAACACCGGGGAGCTGTTTTTT.

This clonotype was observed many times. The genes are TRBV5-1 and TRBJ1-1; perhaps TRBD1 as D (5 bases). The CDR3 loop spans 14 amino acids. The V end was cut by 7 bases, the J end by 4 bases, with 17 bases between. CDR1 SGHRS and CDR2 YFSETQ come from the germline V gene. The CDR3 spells CASGSAWGGTEAFF. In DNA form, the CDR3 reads TGCGCCAGCGGATCCGCTTGGGGGGGCACTGAAGCTTTCTTT.

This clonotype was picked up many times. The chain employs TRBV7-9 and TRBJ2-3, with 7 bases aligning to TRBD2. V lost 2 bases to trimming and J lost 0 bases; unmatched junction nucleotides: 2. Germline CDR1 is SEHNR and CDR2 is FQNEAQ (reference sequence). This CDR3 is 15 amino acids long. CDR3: CASSLQRGSTDTQYF. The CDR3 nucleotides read TGTGCCAGCAGCTTACAGCGGGGAAGCACAGATACGCAGTATTTT.

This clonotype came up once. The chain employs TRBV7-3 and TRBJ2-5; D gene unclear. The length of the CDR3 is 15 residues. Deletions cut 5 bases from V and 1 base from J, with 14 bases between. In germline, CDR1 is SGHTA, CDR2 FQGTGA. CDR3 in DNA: TGTGCCAGCAGCCCAAGGCCCGGGTCCCAAGAGACCCAGTACTTC. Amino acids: CASSPRPGSQETQYF.

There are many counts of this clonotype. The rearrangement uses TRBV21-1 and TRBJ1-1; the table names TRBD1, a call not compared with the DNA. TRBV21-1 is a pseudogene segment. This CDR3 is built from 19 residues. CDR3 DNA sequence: TGTGCCAGCAGCAAGACCCCCCTCCTCCCTAACCCCTTAACCACTGAAGCTTTCTTT. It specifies CASSKTPLLPNPLTTEAFF.

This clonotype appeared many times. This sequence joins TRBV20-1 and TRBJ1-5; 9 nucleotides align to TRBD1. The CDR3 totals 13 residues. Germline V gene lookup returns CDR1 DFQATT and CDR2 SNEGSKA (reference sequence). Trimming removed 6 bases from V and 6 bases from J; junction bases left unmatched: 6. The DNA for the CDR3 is TGCAGTGCGAAGACAGGGGGATCTCAGCCCCAGCATTTT. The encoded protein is CSAKTGGSQPQHF.

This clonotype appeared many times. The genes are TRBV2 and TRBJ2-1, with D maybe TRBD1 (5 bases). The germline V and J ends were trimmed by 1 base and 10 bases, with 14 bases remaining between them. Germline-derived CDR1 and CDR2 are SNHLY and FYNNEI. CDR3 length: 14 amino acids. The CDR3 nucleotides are TGTGCCAGCAGTGAAGAGGGGATCAGGGCAGAGCAGTTCTTC. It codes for CASSEEGIRAEQFF.